Sequencing of this T cell receptor (beta chain) was carried out in a study of regulatory T cells in long-lasting Graves disease (dated by TCRdb to 2020 to 2022). Study-wide context: Patients with newly diagnosed Graves' disease had been on antithyroid drugs for under 3 months. This study used TCR sequencing and RNA sequencing of peripheral blood to compare persistent Graves' disease patients against newly diagnosed Graves' disease patients. TCR sequencing covered 13 persistent and roughly 20 newly diagnosed Graves' disease patients, some 33 samples in total. The study was registered as a clinical trial and conducted in China.

Receptors were amplified or captured by multiplex PCR. TCRdb records Illumina HiSeq 4000 as the sequencer. To build TCR beta libraries, CDR3 regions were amplified by Arm-PCR using iRepertoire HTBI primers. Gel purification was performed on PCR products prior to sequencing. The authors' analysis ran thus. Gene usage analysis of CDR3 amino acid clonotypes relied on the 60 to 65 TRBV and around 14 TRBJ segments identified across samples. COPE and FqMerger were used to merge the filtered high-quality paired reads into contigs. BLAST was used to align contigs to IMGT TRBV, TRBD and TRBJ reference genes, with CDR3 defined following IMGT. Any clonotype with a frequency above 0.1% was counted as a highly expanded clone. Shannon entropy served as the measure of repertoire diversity, while the Gini coefficient captured V-J evenness. Public clonotypes were defined as clonotypes shared by more than one individual. TCRdb itself trimmed the public reads at Q25 with fastp, ran MiXCR and retained productive beta chains. Every CDR3 protein is listed once, alongside the most common genes and DNA of its rows. TCRdb, not the original authors, processed these V and J calls. Present in this sample are about 320,000 distinct CDR3 sequences, about 18% of which were seen just once. Around 36% of the sample goes to the ten largest clones.

Via the germline V gene (reference sequence), CDR1 is DFQATT and CDR2 SNEGSKA. The V end loses 2 bases and the J end loses 6 bases, and a stretch of 16 bases separates them. From the cysteine up to the phenylalanine, the CDR3 has a length of 15 residues. The kept DNA is CDR3 alone, 45 bases in frame from the first base. This specimen's time point label, per the study, means: newly diagnosed GD, antithyroid drugs for less than 3 months. For both TCR sequencing and RNA sequencing, RNA was extracted from PBMCs in TRIzol. The diagnosis of Graves' disease followed American Thyroid Association guidelines. Patients were recruited from an endocrinology department in Xi'an, China. Each patient gave about 8.1 milliliters of peripheral blood, collected in an EDTA anticoagulant tube. Ficoll Paque Plus density gradient separation was used to isolate PBMCs, and no further T cell sorting was performed. RNA quality was checked with an Agilent 2100 Bioanalyzer and agarose gel, and concentration with a NanoDrop 2000.

Paper-wide results and their limitations: TRBV28, TRBJ1-2 and TRBJ2-5 were preferentially used in persistent disease, while TRBV20-1 and TRBJ2-1 were favored in newly diagnosed disease. Compared with newly diagnosed patients, patients with persistent Graves' disease had lower TCR Shannon entropy and fewer highly expanded clones, which suggests clonal expansion. The study examined only peripheral blood because the primary lesion, thyroid tissue, could not be accessed. Patients with persistent disease shared more public clonotypes (about 2,500) than newly diagnosed patients did (about 1,000). As a limitation, the authors acknowledged that the small sample size may reduce accuracy. Sequencing and analysis were restricted to the TCR beta chain.

This clonotype was counted many times. Its antigen remains unidentified. No base qualities exist here, and no much larger clone lies one base off it. The receptor chain draws on TRBV20-1 and TRBJ2-2; no confident D gene assignment can be made. The clonotype was recovered from a female donor with Graves disease. Sample: peripheral blood mononuclear cells (PBMCs), taken at new diagnosis, from a patient treated with antithyroid drugs. The CDR3 region: CSARIVGPVPGELFF. The DNA sequence is TGCAGTGCTAGAATCGTGGGTCCGGTTCCCGGGGAGCTGTTTTTT.